This TCR beta chain is drawn from a study of T cells in Graves' hyperthyroidism and ophthalmopathy. Broader study findings: A median 6.5 months before onset, the model predicted ophthalmopathy.

This clonotype showed up many times. Its antigen is as yet unknown. The CDR3 sequence is 16 residues long. In germline, CDR1 is SGHTA, CDR2 FQGTGA. Trimming took 2 bases from V and 0 from J, leaving 12 bases between them. RNA transcripts served as the template for amplifying TCR beta CDR3 regions. The HTBI primer set served for first-round RT-PCR of the TCR CDR3. TCRdb re-analysed the multiplex PCR reads in MiXCR, keeping a single row per CDR3 protein. Altogether about 200,000 distinct CDR3 sequences are present, roughly 15% being singletons, with the ten largest covering around 50%. The TCR comes from a man in his fifties with Graves' hyperthyroidism. The gene calls are TRBV7-3 and TRBJ2-3, with a weak D call TRBD2 (5 bases). Sequenced material: blood. Here the CDR3 reads CASSLSAGLSTDTQYF. The CDR3 coding sequence is TGTGCCAGCAGCTTATCTGCGGGCCTAAGCACAGATACGCAGTATTTT.